The rows below give T cell receptor beta chains drawn from one sample of a study of blood T cells in healthy people across ages. TCRdb fed the 5' RACE reads into MiXCR, producing one record per CDR3 protein. The sample has about 940,000 distinct CDR3 sequences; roughly 48% are singletons. The sequencing sample was made of blood. Source of these receptors: a man aged 25-45 years in good health. CDR3s include the opening cysteine and the closing phenylalanine or tryptophan. D genes are given only for firm matches. Only some rows state a clone size, as once, few, many or a class for expanded clones.

>NA|NA|TRBJ2-7|TRBV7-2
CASSNNSGEQYF
TGTGCCAGCAGTAATAACAGCGGCGAGCAGTACTTC
>few|NA|TRBJ2-7|TRBV27
CASSLPGRREQYF
TGTGCCAGCAGTTTACCGGGGCGGAGAGAGCAGTACTTC
>once|TRBD1|TRBJ2-7|TRBV28
CASSYRGPSSYEQYF
TGTGCCAGCAGTTACAGGGGACCCAGCTCCTACGAGCAGTACTTC
>few|NA|TRBJ2-7|TRBV7-2
CASSSDADSYEQYF
TGTGCCAGCAGCTCGGACGCCGACTCCTACGAGCAGTACTTC
>few|NA|TRBJ2-3|TRBV7-3
CASSNRASGIGFSTDTQYF
TGTGCCAGCAGCAACAGGGCTTCGGGAATTGGGTTTAGCACAGATACGCAGTATTTT
>NA|NA|TRBJ2-5|TRBV12-3/TRBV12-4
CASSPHGPGEQYF
TGTGCCAGCAGCCCCCACGGTCCGGGGGAGCAGTACTTC
>NA|NA|TRBJ2-5|TRBV21-1
CASSKGSGPACGETQYF
TGTGCCAGCAGCAAAGGTTCGGGACCTGCGTGCGGAGAGACCCAGTACTTC
>NA|TRBD1|TRBJ1-6|TRBV5-1
CASSRRDSPRSGNSPLHF
TGCGCCAGCAGCCGCCGGGACAGCCCTCGCTCGGGAAATTCACCCCTCCACTTT
>NA|NA|TRBJ2-1|TRBV7-9
CASSSDRFYNEQFF
TGTGCCAGCAGCTCGGACAGATTCTACAATGAGCAGTTCTTC
>NA|NA|TRBJ2-1|TRBV2
CASQTSSYNEQFF
TGTGCCAGCCAGACATCTTCTTACAATGAGCAGTTCTTC
>NA|TRBD2|TRBJ2-3|TRBV2
CASSGTSGGASDTQYF
TGTGCCAGCAGTGGGACTAGCGGGGGGGCCTCAGATACGCAGTATTTT
>few|TRBD1|TRBJ2-7|TRBV27
CASSDGTASYEQYF
TGTGCCAGCAGTGATGGGACAGCCTCCTACGAGCAGTACTTC
>NA|TRBD1|TRBJ1-4|TRBV7-9
CASSLYRDSNEKLFF
TGTGCCAGCAGTTTGTACCGGGACAGTAATGAAAAACTGTTTTTT
>NA|TRBD2|TRBJ2-3|TRBV11-3
CASSLLAGAATTDTQYF
TGTGCCAGCAGCTTACTAGCGGGGGCCGCGACCACAGATACGCAGTATTTT
>once|TRBD1|TRBJ2-1|TRBV20-1
CSARQARGLGYNEQFF
TGCAGTGCCCGTCAGGCGAGGGGGCTAGGGTACAATGAGCAGTTCTTC
>few|TRBD2|TRBJ2-5|TRBV29-1
CSVQKLAGGETQYF
TGCAGCGTTCAGAAACTAGCGGGGGGCGAGACCCAGTACTTC
>NA|TRBD2|TRBJ2-3|TRBV20-1
CSARDLDRGADTQYF
TGCAGTGCTAGAGATCTCGATCGGGGGGCAGATACGCAGTATTTT
>NA|TRBD1|TRBJ2-7|TRBV3-1
CASSHGDRPYEQYF
TGTGCCAGCAGCCACGGGGACAGACCCTACGAGCAGTACTTC
>few|NA|TRBJ2-7|TRBV6-5
CASSSDPGHIYEQYF
TGTGCCAGCAGTAGCGATCCGGGACACATTTACGAGCAGTACTTC
>NA|NA|TRBJ2-3|TRBV12-3/TRBV12-4
CASSLGGRLKTDTQYF
TGTGCCAGCAGTTTAGGAGGGAGGTTGAAGACAGATACGCAGTATTTT
>NA|NA|TRBJ2-1|TRBV10-2
CASRRTVYNEQFF
TGCGCCAGCAGGAGGACAGTATACAATGAGCAGTTCTTC
>NA|TRBD1|TRBJ1-4|TRBV29-1
CSVAWTGNEKLFF
TGCAGCGTTGCGTGGACAGGGAATGAAAAACTGTTTTTT
>few|TRBD1|TRBJ2-7|TRBV7-9
CASSLGFGQAPSYEQYF
TGTGCCAGCAGCTTGGGCTTCGGACAGGCGCCGTCCTACGAGCAGTACTTC
>NA|NA|TRBJ2-2|TRBV12-3/TRBV12-4
CASNPGAGELFF
TGTGCCAGCAACCCTGGGGCCGGGGAGCTGTTTTTT
>few|NA|TRBJ2-4|TRBV2
CASSQEAKNIQYF
TGTGCCAGCAGTCAGGAGGCCAAAAACATTCAGTACTTC
>NA|TRBD2|TRBJ2-5|TRBV7-8
CASRDFTSGGGHQETQYF
TGTGCCAGCAGAGACTTCACTAGCGGGGGGGGCCACCAAGAGACCCAGTACTTC
>many|TRBD1|TRBJ2-3|TRBV7-2
CASSLGGRSGGLDTQYF
TGTGCCAGCAGCTTAGGTGGGCGATCAGGGGGCTTAGATACGCAGTATTTT
>few|NA|TRBJ1-4|TRBV9
CASSWGTAVNEKLFF
TGTGCCAGCAGCTGGGGGACTGCCGTTAATGAAAAACTGTTTTTT
>NA|NA|TRBJ2-4|TRBV21-1
CASSKAATKRENIQYF
TGTGCCAGCAGCAAAGCGGCCACAAAGAGGGAAAACATTCAGTACTTC
>few|NA|TRBJ1-4|TRBV20-1
CSARDPSATNEKLFF
TGCAGTGCTAGAGATCCGTCTGCAACTAATGAAAAACTGTTTTTT
>NA|TRBD1|TRBJ1-6|TRBV20-1
CSATGGQVNNSPLHF
TGCAGTGCCACCGGGGGACAGGTTAATAATTCACCCCTCCACTTT
>few|NA|TRBJ1-5|TRBV28
CASAGSNQPQHF
TGTGCCAGTGCGGGGAGCAATCAGCCCCAGCATTTT
>NA|NA|TRBJ1-2|TRBV29-1
CSIGVWQSYGYTF
TGCAGCATTGGAGTATGGCAGAGCTATGGCTACACCTTC
>NA|NA|TRBJ1-4|TRBV6-6
CASSFRWNEKLFF
TGTGCCAGCAGTTTTCGGTGGAATGAAAAACTGTTTTTT
>many|TRBD1|TRBJ2-1|TRBV18
CASSPAQGGPYNEQFF
TGTGCCAGCTCACCAGCACAGGGGGGACCCTACAATGAGCAGTTCTTC
>NA|NA|TRBJ2-1|TRBV28
CASSFRQLKDEQFF
TGTGCCAGCAGTTTCCGACAGTTGAAAGATGAGCAGTTCTTC
>NA|NA|TRBJ1-1|TRBV29-1
CSVGSGGEAFF
TGCAGCGTTGGAAGCGGGGGTGAAGCTTTCTTT
>NA|NA|TRBJ1-1|TRBV5-1
CASSLKGQVDTEAFF
TGCGCCAGCAGCTTGAAGGGCCAGGTGGACACTGAAGCTTTCTTT
>NA|TRBD2|TRBJ2-1|TRBV6-1
CASSIAGGSYNEQFF
TGTGCCAGCAGTATAGCGGGGGGCTCCTACAATGAGCAGTTCTTC
>NA|TRBD1|TRBJ2-1|TRBV7-8
CASSLAGQGAYNEQFF
TGTGCCAGCAGCTTAGCGGGACAGGGTGCCTACAATGAGCAGTTCTTC
>NA|TRBD2|TRBJ2-3|TRBV6-2/TRBV6-3
CASRGGALLDTQYF
TGTGCCAGCCGCGGGGGGGCCCTCTTAGATACGCAGTATTTT
>NA|TRBD2|TRBJ2-7|TRBV2
CASSELAGGYEQYF
TGTGCCAGCAGTGAACTAGCGGGGGGCTACGAGCAGTACTTC
>NA|NA|TRBJ1-5|TRBV6-5
CASSYRQTNQPQHF
TGTGCCAGCAGTTACAGGCAGACCAATCAGCCCCAGCATTTT
>NA|NA|TRBJ2-5|TRBV10-3
CAVSFNQETQYF
TGTGCCGTCAGCTTTAACCAAGAGACCCAGTACTTC
>NA|NA|TRBJ2-2|TRBV7-7
CASSSTAEGRSGELFF
TGTGCCAGCAGCTCAACCGCCGAAGGGCGCAGCGGGGAGCTGTTTTTT
>few|NA|TRBJ2-1|TRBV20-1
CSARDHGSSYNEQFF
TGCAGTGCTAGAGATCACGGATCCTCCTACAATGAGCAGTTCTTC
>NA|NA|TRBJ2-5|TRBV9
CASSVATTVQETQYF
TGTGCCAGCAGCGTAGCTACGACAGTCCAAGAGACCCAGTACTTC
>NA|TRBD1|TRBJ2-7|TRBV28
CASSTPGQGGFWEQYF
TGTGCCAGCAGCACCCCGGGACAGGGGGGGTTCTGGGAGCAGTACTTC
>NA|NA|TRBJ1-1|TRBV7-2
CASSVRREGTEAFF
TGTGCCAGCAGCGTGAGACGGGAAGGCACTGAAGCTTTCTTT
>few|NA|TRBJ2-1|TRBV9
CASSVEAFSYNEQFF
TGTGCCAGCAGCGTAGAGGCATTCTCCTACAATGAGCAGTTCTTC